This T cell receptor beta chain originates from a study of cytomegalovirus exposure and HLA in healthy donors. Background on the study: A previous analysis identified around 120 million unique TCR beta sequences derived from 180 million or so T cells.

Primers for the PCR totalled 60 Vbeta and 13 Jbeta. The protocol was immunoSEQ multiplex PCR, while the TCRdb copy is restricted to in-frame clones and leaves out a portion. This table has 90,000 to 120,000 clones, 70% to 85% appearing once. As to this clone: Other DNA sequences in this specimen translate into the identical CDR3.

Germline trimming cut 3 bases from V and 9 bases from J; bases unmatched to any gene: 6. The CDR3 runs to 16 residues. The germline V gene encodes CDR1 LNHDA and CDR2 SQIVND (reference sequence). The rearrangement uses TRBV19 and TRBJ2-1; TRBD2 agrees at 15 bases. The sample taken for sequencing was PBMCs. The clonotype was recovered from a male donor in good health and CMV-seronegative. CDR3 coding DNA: TGTGCCAGTAGTATGATGGGACTAGCGGGAGGTATTGAGCAGTTCTTC. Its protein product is CASSMMGLAGGIEQFF.